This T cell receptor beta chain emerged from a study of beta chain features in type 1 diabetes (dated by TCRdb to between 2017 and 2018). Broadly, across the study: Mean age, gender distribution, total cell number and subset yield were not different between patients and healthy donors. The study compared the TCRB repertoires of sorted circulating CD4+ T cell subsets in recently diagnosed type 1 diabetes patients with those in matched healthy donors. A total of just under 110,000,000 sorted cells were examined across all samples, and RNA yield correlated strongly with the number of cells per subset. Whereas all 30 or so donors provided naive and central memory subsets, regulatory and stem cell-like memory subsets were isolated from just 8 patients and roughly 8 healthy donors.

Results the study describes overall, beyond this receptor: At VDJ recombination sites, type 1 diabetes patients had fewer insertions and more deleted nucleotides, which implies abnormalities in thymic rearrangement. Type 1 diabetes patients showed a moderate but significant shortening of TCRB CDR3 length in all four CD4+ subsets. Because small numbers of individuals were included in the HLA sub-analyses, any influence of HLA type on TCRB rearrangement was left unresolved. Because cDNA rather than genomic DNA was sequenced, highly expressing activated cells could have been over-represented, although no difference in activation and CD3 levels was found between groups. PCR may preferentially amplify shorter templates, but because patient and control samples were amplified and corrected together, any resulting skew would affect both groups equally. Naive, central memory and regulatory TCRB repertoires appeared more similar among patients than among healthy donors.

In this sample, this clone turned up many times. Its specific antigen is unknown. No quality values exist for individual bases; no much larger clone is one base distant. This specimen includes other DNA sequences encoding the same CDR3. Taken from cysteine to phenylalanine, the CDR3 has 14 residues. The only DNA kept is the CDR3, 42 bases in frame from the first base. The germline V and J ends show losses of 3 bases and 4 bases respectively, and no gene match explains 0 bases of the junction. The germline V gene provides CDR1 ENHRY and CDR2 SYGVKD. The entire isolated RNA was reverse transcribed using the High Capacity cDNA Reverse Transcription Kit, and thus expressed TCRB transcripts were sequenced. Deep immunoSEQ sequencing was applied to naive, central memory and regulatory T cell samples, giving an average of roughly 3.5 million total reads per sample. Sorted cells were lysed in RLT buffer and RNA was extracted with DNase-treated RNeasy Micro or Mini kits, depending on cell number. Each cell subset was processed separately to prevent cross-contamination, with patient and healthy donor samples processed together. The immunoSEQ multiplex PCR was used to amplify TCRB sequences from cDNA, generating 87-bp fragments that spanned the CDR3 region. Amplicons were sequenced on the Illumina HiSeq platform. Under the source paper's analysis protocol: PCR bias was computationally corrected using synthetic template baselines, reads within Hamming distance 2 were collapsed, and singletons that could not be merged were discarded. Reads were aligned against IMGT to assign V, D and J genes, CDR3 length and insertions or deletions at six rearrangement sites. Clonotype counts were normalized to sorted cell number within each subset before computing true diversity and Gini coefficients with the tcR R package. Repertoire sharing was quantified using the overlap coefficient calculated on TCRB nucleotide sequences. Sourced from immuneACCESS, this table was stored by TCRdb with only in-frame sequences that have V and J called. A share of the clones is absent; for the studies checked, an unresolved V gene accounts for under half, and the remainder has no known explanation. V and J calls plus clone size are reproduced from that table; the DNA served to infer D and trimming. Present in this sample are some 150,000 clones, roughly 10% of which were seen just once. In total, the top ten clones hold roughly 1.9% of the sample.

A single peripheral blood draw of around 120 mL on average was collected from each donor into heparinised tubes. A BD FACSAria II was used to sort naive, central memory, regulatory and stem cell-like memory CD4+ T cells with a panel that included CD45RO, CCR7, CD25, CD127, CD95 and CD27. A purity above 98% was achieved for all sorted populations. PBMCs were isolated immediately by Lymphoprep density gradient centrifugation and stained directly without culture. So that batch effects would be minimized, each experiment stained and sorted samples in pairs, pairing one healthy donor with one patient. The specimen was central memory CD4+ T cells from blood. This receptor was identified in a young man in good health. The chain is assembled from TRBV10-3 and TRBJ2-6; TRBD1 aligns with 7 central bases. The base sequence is TGTGCCATCAGTGACAGGGGGGGGGCCAACGTCCTGACTTTC. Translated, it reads CAISDRGGANVLTF.